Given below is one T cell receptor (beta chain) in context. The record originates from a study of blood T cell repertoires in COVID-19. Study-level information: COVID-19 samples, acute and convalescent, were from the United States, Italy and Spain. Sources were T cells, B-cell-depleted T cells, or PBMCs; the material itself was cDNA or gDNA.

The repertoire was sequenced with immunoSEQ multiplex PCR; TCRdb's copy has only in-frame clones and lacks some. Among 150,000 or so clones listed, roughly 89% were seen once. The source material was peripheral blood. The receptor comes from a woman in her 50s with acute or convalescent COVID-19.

In DNA form, the CDR3 reads TGCGCCAGCAGCAGGAGGACTAGCGGGGGGTGGCAGACCGGGGAGCTGTTTTTT. Protein sequence: CASSRRTSGGWQTGELFF. The chain uses TRBV5-1 and TRBJ2-2; 14 bases map to TRBD2. This CDR3 is built from 18 residues. The germline CDR1 and CDR2 sequences are SGHRS and YFSETQ. V lost 4 bases to trimming and J lost 5 bases; unmatched junction nucleotides: 10.